Below, one TCR beta chain is given with its context. Researchers took RNA transcripts and amplified the TCR beta CDR3 regions from them. RT-PCR in the first round (using the HTBI primer set) targeted the TCR CDR3. TCRdb redid the calling of the multiplex PCR reads with MiXCR, one entry per CDR3 protein. The sample lists hundreds of thousands of distinct CDR3 sequences, roughly 15% occurring once. This sample is part of a study of T cells in Graves' hyperthyroidism and ophthalmopathy. The CDR3 has 14 residues. After removal of 4 bases from V and 5 bases from J, the junction contained 3 bases not matched to a gene. CDR1 and CDR2 from the germline V gene are SQVTM and ANQGSEA. Ophthalmopathy patients had moderate-to-severe active disease, CAS ≥3, NOSPECS ≥4, and disease duration under 3 months.

The chain couples TRBV29-1 to TRBJ2-1, with 12 positions matching TRBD1. Sequencing was performed on blood. This TCR was sampled from a woman aged 45-65 years with Graves' ophthalmopathy. CDR3 in amino acids: CSVAGQGAHNEQFF. In DNA form, the CDR3 reads TGCAGCGTTGCGGGACAGGGGGCCCACAATGAGCAGTTCTTC.